Listed below are T cell receptor beta chains from one sample, sequenced in a study of blood T cell repertoires in COVID-19. Repertoires were generated with immunoSEQ multiplex PCR, while TCRdb's copy carries only in-frame clones and drops some. This sample carries about 270,000 clones, 81% of them seen once, and the ten largest clones take about 3.2%. The sample consisted of peripheral blood. The receptors were gathered from a woman aged 55 to 70 with active or convalescent COVID-19. Both conserved end residues are part of each CDR3. Fields, in order: clone size, V gene, D gene, J gene, CDR3 protein, CDR3 DNA. D genes are given only for firm matches. Expanded clones get a size class; other rows say once, few or many, or leave the size out.

clone size: -
V gene: TRBV3-1/TRBV3-2
D gene: -
J gene: TRBJ2-1
CDR3 protein: CASSPGVGSYNEQFF
CDR3 DNA: TGTGCCAGCAGCCCGGGGGTGGGCTCCTACAATGAGCAGTTCTTC

clone size: -
V gene: TRBV5-1
D gene: -
J gene: TRBJ1-5
CDR3 protein: CASSLEVGVQPQHF
CDR3 DNA: TGCGCCAGCAGCTTGGAGGTCGGGGTACAGCCCCAGCATTTT

clone size: few
V gene: TRBV29-1
D gene: -
J gene: TRBJ2-3
CDR3 protein: CSAGGTPTDTQYF
CDR3 DNA: TGCAGCGCTGGCGGGACTCCCACAGATACGCAGTATTTT

clone size: once
V gene: TRBV12-3/TRBV12-4
D gene: -
J gene: TRBJ2-7
CDR3 protein: CASSFGQRHSF
CDR3 DNA: TGTGCCAGCAGTTTTGGACAGCGGCATTCCTTC

clone size: -
V gene: TRBV3-1/TRBV3-2
D gene: -
J gene: TRBJ1-1
CDR3 protein: CASGAHTEAFF
CDR3 DNA: TGTGCCAGCGGGGCGCACACTGAAGCTTTCTTT

clone size: -
V gene: TRBV30
D gene: TRBD1
J gene: TRBJ1-3
CDR3 protein: CAWTSRQGRSGNTIYF
CDR3 DNA: TGTGCCTGGACCTCGAGACAGGGAAGATCTGGAAACACCATATATTTT

clone size: few
V gene: TRBV5-6
D gene: -
J gene: TRBJ1-5
CDR3 protein: CASSFSDGDYYQPQHF
CDR3 DNA: TGTGCCAGCAGCTTTTCGGACGGAGACTACTATCAGCCCCAGCATTTT

clone size: many
V gene: TRBV7-8
D gene: -
J gene: TRBJ1-4
CDR3 protein: CASSLGPQSTDEKLFF
CDR3 DNA: TGTGCCAGCAGCTTAGGCCCTCAATCAACGGATGAAAAACTGTTTTTT

clone size: -
V gene: TRBV29-1
D gene: -
J gene: TRBJ1-3
CDR3 protein: CSVEDRNTIYF
CDR3 DNA: TGCAGCGTTGAAGATCGGAACACCATATATTTT

clone size: -
V gene: TRBV5-1
D gene: -
J gene: TRBJ1-4
CDR3 protein: CASSLDFLAQEKLFF
CDR3 DNA: TGCGCCAGCAGCTTAGACTTTCTAGCGCAAGAAAAACTGTTTTTT

clone size: -
V gene: TRBV11-1
D gene: -
J gene: TRBJ1-2
CDR3 protein: CASSRTVNYGYTF
CDR3 DNA: TGTGCCAGCAGCCGTACAGTTAACTATGGCTACACCTTC

clone size: -
V gene: TRBV19
D gene: TRBD2
J gene: TRBJ2-3
CDR3 protein: CASSIPGGRAKDTQYF
CDR3 DNA: TGTGCCAGTAGTATCCCGGGGGGGCGTGCGAAAGATACGCAGTATTTT

clone size: -
V gene: TRBV19
D gene: -
J gene: TRBJ1-1
CDR3 protein: CASSISGISTEAFF
CDR3 DNA: TGTGCCAGTAGTATCTCGGGTATTAGCACTGAAGCTTTCTTT

clone size: many
V gene: TRBV27
D gene: -
J gene: TRBJ1-2
CDR3 protein: CASSFSGGTYGYTF
CDR3 DNA: TGTGCCAGCAGTTTTAGTGGGGGGACGTATGGCTACACCTTC

clone size: -
V gene: TRBV4-2
D gene: TRBD2
J gene: TRBJ2-3
CDR3 protein: CASSQVSQRGSTDTQYF
CDR3 DNA: TGTGCCAGCAGCCAAGTTAGCCAGCGGGGCAGCACAGATACGCAGTATTTT

clone size: -
V gene: TRBV6-2/TRBV6-3
D gene: -
J gene: TRBJ2-1
CDR3 protein: CASSAPRPGPRGNEQFF
CDR3 DNA: TGTGCCAGCAGCGCTCCCCGGCCGGGTCCCCGGGGCAATGAGCAGTTCTTC

clone size: many
V gene: TRBV21-1
D gene: -
J gene: TRBJ2-2
CDR3 protein: CASSPGTGGAYTGELFF
CDR3 DNA: TGTGCCAGCAGCCCCGGGACAGGGGGGGCTTACACCGGGGAGCTGTTTTTT

clone size: -
V gene: TRBV9
D gene: TRBD1
J gene: TRBJ1-4
CDR3 protein: CASSAGGWDEKLFF
CDR3 DNA: TGTGCCAGCAGCGCAGGGGGTTGGGATGAAAAACTGTTTTTT

clone size: -
V gene: TRBV5-4
D gene: -
J gene: TRBJ2-4
CDR3 protein: CASSLGQNIQYF
CDR3 DNA: TGTGCCAGCAGCTTGGGACAGAACATTCAGTACTTC

clone size: -
V gene: TRBV18
D gene: TRBD1
J gene: TRBJ2-5
CDR3 protein: CASSPGTVNQETQYF
CDR3 DNA: TGTGCCAGCTCACCAGGGACAGTGAACCAAGAGACCCAGTACTTC

clone size: -
V gene: TRBV5-1
D gene: TRBD1
J gene: TRBJ1-2
CDR3 protein: CASSSTSGTDNGYTF
CDR3 DNA: TGCGCCAGCAGTTCAACCTCCGGGACAGACAATGGCTACACCTTC

clone size: -
V gene: TRBV30
D gene: -
J gene: TRBJ1-4
CDR3 protein: CAWSRTWGDLRAF
CDR3 DNA: TGTGCCTGGAGTCGTACGTGGGGGGACCTGAGGGCTTTT

clone size: many
V gene: TRBV19
D gene: TRBD1
J gene: TRBJ1-1
CDR3 protein: CASSATGGAQRAFF
CDR3 DNA: TGTGCCAGTAGTGCCACAGGGGGCGCTCAGCGAGCTTTCTTT

clone size: -
V gene: TRBV3-1/TRBV3-2
D gene: TRBD1
J gene: TRBJ2-7
CDR3 protein: CASSPGTGGSYEQYF
CDR3 DNA: TGTGCCAGCAGCCCCGGGACAGGGGGCTCCTACGAGCAGTACTTC

clone size: few
V gene: TRBV6-6
D gene: -
J gene: TRBJ1-6
CDR3 protein: CASSYSGEDSPLHF
CDR3 DNA: TGTGCCAGCAGTTACTCGGGGGAGGATTCACCCCTCCACTTT

clone size: -
V gene: TRBV4-3
D gene: -
J gene: TRBJ1-2
CDR3 protein: CASSPRVVANYGYTF
CDR3 DNA: TGCGCCAGCAGCCCCCGGGTCGTAGCTAACTATGGCTACACCTTC

clone size: -
V gene: TRBV9
D gene: TRBD2
J gene: TRBJ2-1
CDR3 protein: CASSVSPSGAGNEQFF
CDR3 DNA: TGTGCCAGCAGCGTGAGCCCTAGCGGGGCAGGGAATGAGCAGTTCTTC

clone size: -
V gene: TRBV9
D gene: TRBD1
J gene: TRBJ1-6
CDR3 protein: CASSVGGQGNSPLHF
CDR3 DNA: TGTGCCAGCAGCGTAGGTGGACAGGGGAATTCACCCCTCCACTTT

clone size: -
V gene: TRBV6-1
D gene: -
J gene: TRBJ2-3
CDR3 protein: CASSEGRIRGSTDTQYF
CDR3 DNA: TGTGCCAGCAGTGAAGGGCGGATCCGCGGGAGCACAGATACGCAGTATTTT

clone size: -
V gene: TRBV4-2
D gene: TRBD1
J gene: TRBJ1-1
CDR3 protein: CASSLGQTGTEAFF
CDR3 DNA: TGTGCCAGCAGCCTGGGACAGACTGGGACTGAAGCTTTCTTT

clone size: -
V gene: TRBV3-1/TRBV3-2
D gene: TRBD2
J gene: TRBJ2-5
CDR3 protein: CASRGAGGPETQYF
CDR3 DNA: TGTGCCAGCAGGGGTGCGGGGGGGCCAGAGACCCAGTACTTC

clone size: -
V gene: TRBV4-3
D gene: -
J gene: TRBJ2-5
CDR3 protein: CASSQDGGRETQYF
CDR3 DNA: TGCGCCAGCAGCCAAGATGGCGGCAGAGAGACCCAGTACTTC

clone size: -
V gene: TRBV5-1
D gene: -
J gene: TRBJ2-7
CDR3 protein: CASSPGDREQYF
CDR3 DNA: TGCGCCAGCAGCCCGGGCGACAGAGAGCAGTACTTC

clone size: -
V gene: TRBV5-1
D gene: TRBD1
J gene: TRBJ1-4
CDR3 protein: CASSLHPGQGNEKLFF
CDR3 DNA: TGCGCCAGCAGCTTACATCCGGGACAGGGTAATGAAAAACTGTTTTTT

clone size: -
V gene: TRBV27
D gene: TRBD1
J gene: TRBJ1-1
CDR3 protein: CASSSGQGGTEAFF
CDR3 DNA: TGTGCCAGCAGTTCCGGACAGGGCGGTACTGAAGCTTTCTTT

clone size: -
V gene: TRBV4-2
D gene: TRBD1
J gene: TRBJ1-2
CDR3 protein: CASSQPWGGQGGEANYGYTF
CDR3 DNA: TGTGCCAGCAGCCAACCCTGGGGCGGACAGGGCGGGGAAGCTAACTATGGCTACACCTTC

clone size: few
V gene: TRBV11-2
D gene: -
J gene: TRBJ1-2
CDR3 protein: CASSLQGGYGYTF
CDR3 DNA: TGTGCCAGCAGCCTACAGGGTGGCTATGGCTACACCTTC

clone size: once
V gene: TRBV19
D gene: TRBD2
J gene: TRBJ2-3
CDR3 protein: CASSMEGGEQYF
CDR3 DNA: TGTGCCAGTAGTATGGAGGGAGGGGAGCAGTATTTT

clone size: once
V gene: TRBV5-5
D gene: -
J gene: TRBJ1-1
CDR3 protein: CASSPRAVNTEAFF
CDR3 DNA: TGTGCCAGCAGCCCGAGGGCGGTCAACACTGAAGCTTTCTTT

clone size: -
V gene: TRBV5-5
D gene: -
J gene: TRBJ1-1
CDR3 protein: CASSLGGMNTEAFF
CDR3 DNA: TGTGCCAGCAGCTTGGGGGGCATGAACACTGAAGCTTTCTTT

clone size: -
V gene: TRBV19
D gene: -
J gene: TRBJ1-1
CDR3 protein: CASSTNIGVGTEAFF
CDR3 DNA: TGTGCCAGTAGTACCAATATAGGGGTCGGCACTGAAGCTTTCTTT

clone size: -
V gene: TRBV5-6
D gene: TRBD1
J gene: TRBJ1-2
CDR3 protein: CASSQDRGNYGYTF
CDR3 DNA: TGTGCCAGCAGCCAGGACAGGGGTAACTATGGCTACACCTTC

clone size: -
V gene: TRBV19
D gene: TRBD1
J gene: TRBJ1-1
CDR3 protein: CASSTHRGRNTEAFF
CDR3 DNA: TGTGCCAGTAGTACCCACAGGGGAAGGAACACTGAAGCTTTCTTT

clone size: -
V gene: TRBV12-5
D gene: TRBD1
J gene: TRBJ1-1
CDR3 protein: CASGLGQGADTEAFF
CDR3 DNA: TGTGCTAGTGGTTTGGGACAGGGGGCCGACACTGAAGCTTTCTTT